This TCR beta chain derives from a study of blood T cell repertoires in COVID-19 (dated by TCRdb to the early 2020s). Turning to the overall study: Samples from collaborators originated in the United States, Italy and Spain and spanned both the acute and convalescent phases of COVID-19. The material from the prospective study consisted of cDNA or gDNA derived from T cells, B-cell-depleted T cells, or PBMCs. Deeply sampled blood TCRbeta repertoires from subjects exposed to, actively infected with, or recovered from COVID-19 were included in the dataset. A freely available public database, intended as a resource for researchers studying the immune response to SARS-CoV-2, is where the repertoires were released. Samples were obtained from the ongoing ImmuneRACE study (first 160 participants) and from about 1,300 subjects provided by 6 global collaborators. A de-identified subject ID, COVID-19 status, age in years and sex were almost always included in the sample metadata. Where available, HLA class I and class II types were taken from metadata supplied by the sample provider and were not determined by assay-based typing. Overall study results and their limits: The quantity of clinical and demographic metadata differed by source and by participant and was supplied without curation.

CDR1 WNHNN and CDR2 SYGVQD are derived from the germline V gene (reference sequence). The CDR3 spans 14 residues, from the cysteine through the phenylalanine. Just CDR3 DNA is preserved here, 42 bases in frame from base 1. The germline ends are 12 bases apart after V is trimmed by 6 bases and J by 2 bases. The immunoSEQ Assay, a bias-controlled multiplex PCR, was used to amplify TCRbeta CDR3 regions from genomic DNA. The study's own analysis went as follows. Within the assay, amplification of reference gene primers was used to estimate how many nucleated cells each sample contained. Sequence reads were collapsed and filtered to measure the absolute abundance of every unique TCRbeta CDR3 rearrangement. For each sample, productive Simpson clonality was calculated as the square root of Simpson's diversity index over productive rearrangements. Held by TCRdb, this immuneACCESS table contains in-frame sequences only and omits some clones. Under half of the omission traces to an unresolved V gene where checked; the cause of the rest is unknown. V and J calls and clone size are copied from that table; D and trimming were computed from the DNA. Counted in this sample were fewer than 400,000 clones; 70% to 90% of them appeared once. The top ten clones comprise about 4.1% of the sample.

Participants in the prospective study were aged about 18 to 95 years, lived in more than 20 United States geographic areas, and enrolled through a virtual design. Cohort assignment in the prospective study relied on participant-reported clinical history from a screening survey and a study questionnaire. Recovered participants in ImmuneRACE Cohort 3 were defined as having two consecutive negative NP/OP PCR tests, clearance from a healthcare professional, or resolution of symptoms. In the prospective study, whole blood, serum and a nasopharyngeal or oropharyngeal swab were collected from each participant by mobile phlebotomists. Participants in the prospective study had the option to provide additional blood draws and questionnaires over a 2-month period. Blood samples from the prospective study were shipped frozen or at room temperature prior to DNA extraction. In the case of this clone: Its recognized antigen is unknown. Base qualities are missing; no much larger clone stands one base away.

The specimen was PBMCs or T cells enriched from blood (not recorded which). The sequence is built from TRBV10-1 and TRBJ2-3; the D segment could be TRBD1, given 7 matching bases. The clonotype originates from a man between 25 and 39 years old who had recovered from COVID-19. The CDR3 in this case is CASSAGQITDTQYF. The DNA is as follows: TGCGCCAGCAGCGCGGGACAGATCACAGATACGCAGTATTTT.